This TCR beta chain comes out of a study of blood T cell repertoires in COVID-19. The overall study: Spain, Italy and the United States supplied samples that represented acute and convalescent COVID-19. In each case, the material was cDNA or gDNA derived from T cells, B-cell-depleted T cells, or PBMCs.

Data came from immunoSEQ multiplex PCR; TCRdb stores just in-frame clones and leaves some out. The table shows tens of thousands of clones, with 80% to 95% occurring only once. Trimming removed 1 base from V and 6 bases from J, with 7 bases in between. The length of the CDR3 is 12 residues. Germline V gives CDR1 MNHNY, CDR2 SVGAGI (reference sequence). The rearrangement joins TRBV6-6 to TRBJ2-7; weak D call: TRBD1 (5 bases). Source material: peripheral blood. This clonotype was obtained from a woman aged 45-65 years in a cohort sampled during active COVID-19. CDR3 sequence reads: CASSYLTVEQYF. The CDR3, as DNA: TGTGCCAGCAGTTACTTGACAGTCGAGCAGTACTTC.